The rows below give T cell receptor beta chains drawn from one sample of a study of T cell responses to AZD1222 COVID-19 vaccine. Method: immunoSEQ multiplex PCR; TCRdb's copy keeps in-frame clones and lacks some. The sample lists 120,000 or so clones, around nine tenths occurring once. Source: peripheral blood, taken on day 0 of AZD1222 vaccination. The receptors shown here come from an adult in good health. Each CDR3 is given with its conserved first and last residue. The D gene is left open where the match is weak. Some rows have no size entry. The others give once, few or many, or a class for an expanded clone.

v_call	clone_size	d_call	j_call	cdr3_nt	cdr3_aa
TRBV5-1	.	TRBD2	TRBJ2-1	TGCGCCAGCGCGACCGGGACTAGCGGGATAAATGAGCAGTTCTTC	CASATGTSGINEQFF
TRBV5-1	.	.	TRBJ1-3	TGCGCCAGCAGCTCGGCACTCGCCTCTGGAAACACCATATATTTT	CASSSALASGNTIYF
TRBV25-1	.	TRBD1	TRBJ2-3	TGTGCCAGCAGTCGGGGACAGCGGACAGATACGCAGTATTTT	CASSRGQRTDTQYF
TRBV10-3	.	.	TRBJ1-6	TGTGCCATCAGTGGTCTTCAGGGAAATAATTCACCCCTCCACTTT	CAISGLQGNNSPLHF
TRBV28	once	TRBD1	TRBJ1-4	TGTGCCAGCAGTTTCCACGGACAGGGTGTTGAAAAACTGTTTTTT	CASSFHGQGVEKLFF
TRBV7-6	.	TRBD1	TRBJ1-1	TGTGCCAGCAGCCTCGGGACAGGGTCGAACACTGAAGCTTTCTTT	CASSLGTGSNTEAFF
TRBV14	once	TRBD2	TRBJ2-3	TGTGCCAGCAGCTTGGGAACCGGGACTAGCGGGAGGGCCACAGATACGCAGTATTTT	CASSLGTGTSGRATDTQYF
TRBV4-3	.	.	TRBJ1-2	TGCGCCAGCAGCCAAGAAGCCAGGGGCGGCTATGGCTACACCTTC	CASSQEARGGYGYTF
TRBV5-4	once	.	TRBJ2-2	TGTGCCAGCAGCTTGGCAGGGGAGGAAAGGGAGCTGTTTTTT	CASSLAGEERELFF
TRBV7-9	.	TRBD1	TRBJ1-1	TGTGCCAGCAGCTTGGGACAGGGTCGGACTGAAGCTTTCTTT	CASSLGQGRTEAFF
TRBV19	.	.	TRBJ1-2	TGTGCCAGTAGTAGAGATTATCTTGGCTACACCTTC	CASSRDYLGYTF
TRBV11-3	.	.	TRBJ1-1	TGTGCCAGCAGGAGGGGGTCCGCCCTAATGAACACTGAAGCTTTCTTT	CASRRGSALMNTEAFF
TRBV28	.	.	TRBJ1-5	TGTGCCAGCAGTTCCGAGAAGACATGGGGGGGTAGCAATCAGCCCCAGCATTTT	CASSSEKTWGGSNQPQHF
TRBV3-1/TRBV3-2	few	.	TRBJ1-2	TGTGCCAGCAGCCAAGATTGGGGGGAGTATGGCTACACCTTC	CASSQDWGEYGYTF
TRBV6-2/TRBV6-3	.	TRBD2	TRBJ2-5	TGTGCCAGCAGTACGGGAGGTGAGAAAGAGACCCAGTACTTC	CASSTGGEKETQYF
TRBV18	.	.	TRBJ2-7	TGTGCCAGCTCACCCCGGGACTCCTCCTACGAGCAGTACTTC	CASSPRDSSYEQYF
TRBV2	.	.	TRBJ1-5	TGTGCCAGCAGTGAATTAGCCGGGATTCTCAATCAGCCCCAGCATTTT	CASSELAGILNQPQHF
TRBV5-4	few	TRBD2	TRBJ2-7	TGTGCCAGCAGCCCAAGGACTAGCGCATACTCCTACGAGCAGTACTTC	CASSPRTSAYSYEQYF